These 24 T cell receptor beta chains were all obtained from the same sample, sequenced in a study of vaccination effects on CD4 cells after COVID-19. Sequencing was performed with immunoSEQ multiplex PCR; in TCRdb, only in-frame clones are kept and a portion is missing. The sample records roughly 67,000 clones, around 81% being singletons. ViraFEST assay sequencing came after antigen-specific CD4+ T cells were expanded with viral peptide pools. The authors isolated CD4+ T cells after roughly 10 days of culture. Vaccine recipients had no previous SARS-CoV-2 infection; their nucleocapsid antibodies were negative. These TCRs' antigens remain unknown. The sample was CD4+ T cells from PBMCs cultured with SARS-CoV-2 spike peptides, taken before COVID-19 vaccination. The receptors stem from a human donor who received a COVID-19 vaccine.

The chain links TRBV9 to TRBJ2-3, with 9 bases identical to TRBD1. Germline V CDR1 and CDR2: SGDLS, YYNGEE. V was pared by 3 bases and J by 3 bases, with 11 bases of the junction left unmatched. The CDR3 spans 17 residues. As DNA, the CDR3 is TGTGCCAGCAGCGCCTACTCCGGGACAGGGTTTACAGATACGCAGTATTTT. It yields the protein CASSAYSGTGFTDTQYF.

This clone showed up just once. V gene TRBV28 combines with J gene TRBJ1-5; TRBD1 is a possible D gene (6 bases). The CDR3 covers 13 residues. The ends were cut back, 4 bases at V and 5 bases at J, with 9 bases in the middle. CDR1 and CDR2 from the germline V gene are MDHEN and SYDVKM. CDR3: CASSYRDHQPQHF. In nucleotides, the CDR3 is TGTGCCAGCAGTTACAGGGATCATCAGCCCCAGCATTTT.

The J gene is TRBJ1-5, the V gene TRBV19, with 8 bases fitting TRBD1. J lost 9 bases, V lost 6 bases, and 7 bases had no gene match. CDR1 LNHDA and CDR2 SQIVND come from the germline V gene (reference sequence). The length of the CDR3 is 13 residues. In DNA form, the CDR3 reads TGTGCCAGTAGCGCGGACAGGGATCTGCCCCAGCATTTT. Encoded protein: CASSADRDLPQHF.

A single count supports this clone. The CDR3 sequence is CASSYVGLLAEAFF. The CDR3 DNA sequence: TGTGCCAGCAGTTACGTGGGGTTATTGGCTGAAGCTTTCTTT. The rearrangement uses TRBV6-2 or TRBV6-3 and TRBJ1-1, with no clear D. In germline, CDR1 is MNHEY, CDR2 SVGEGT. The CDR3 totals 14 residues. V lost 2 bases and J lost 6, with 13 bases in between.

The gene calls are TRBV30 and TRBJ1-2; 7 bases line up with TRBD1. The CDR3 totals 16 residues. After removal of 3 bases from V and 0 bases from J, the junction contained 10 bases not matched to a gene. Germline loops: CDR1 GTSNPN, CDR2 SVGIG (reference sequence). The CDR3 sequence is CAWRRDRQTTNYGYTF. The CDR3 DNA reads TGTGCCTGGAGGAGGGACAGACAAACGACTAACTATGGCTACACCTTC.

This clone was observed a single time. This chain joins TRBV6-5 and TRBJ1-1, with no clear D. The CDR3 contains 15 residues. The V end lost 5 bases, the J end lost 1 base, and 14 bases lay between the germline ends. Germline CDR1 and CDR2: MNHEY and SVGAGI. CDR3 sequence reads: CASSHGTRPNTEAFF. CDR3 DNA sequence: TGTGCCAGCAGTCACGGAACCAGGCCGAACACTGAAGCTTTCTTT.

The V and J genes are TRBV24-1 and TRBJ2-3; D gene unclear. This CDR3 is built from 15 residues. Germline CDR1 and CDR2: KGHDR and SFDVKD. Trimming shortened V by 3 bases and J by 1 base, and 10 bases separated the two germline ends. The DNA for the CDR3 is TGTGCCACCAGTGATCTGGGCGGCGGCACAGATACGCAGTATTTT. Translated: CATSDLGGGTDTQYF.

In DNA, the CDR3 is TGTGCCAGCAGCATCGGGCCTGAATATGGCTACACCTTC. Residues: CASSIGPEYGYTF. This rearrangement joins TRBV6-5 to TRBJ1-2, with D uncertain. This CDR3 is built from 13 residues. Looked up from germline, CDR1 is MNHEY and CDR2 is SVGAGI. V lost 6 bases, J lost 5 bases, and 13 bases lay in between.

The chain is built from TRBV5-5 and TRBJ1-3; D may be TRBD1 (5 bases). Trimming left V 0 bases short and J 0 bases short, with 7 bases between. Germline lookup yields CDR1 SGHKS and CDR2 YYEKEE (reference sequence). The CDR3 spans 15 residues. The CDR3 here is CASSLVGGSGNTIYF. CDR3 sequence (DNA): TGTGCCAGCAGCTTGGTGGGGGGCTCTGGAAACACCATATATTTT.

The chain joins TRBV6-1 to TRBJ2-7, with D possibly matching TRBD2 (6 bases). The V and J ends lost 1 base and 3 bases respectively, with 7 bases between them. This CDR3 has 13 amino acids. Germline assignment: CDR1 MNHNS and CDR2 SASEGT. The CDR3 DNA sequence: TGTGCCAGCAGTGAAGGGGGACTCTACGAGCAGTACGTC. Its protein is CASSEGGLYEQYV.

The V call is TRBV12-3 or TRBV12-4, the J call TRBJ1-1; D gene ambiguous. V was shortened by 3 bases and J by 1 base, with 6 bases between the two germline ends. The CDR3 has 13 residues. Here the CDR3 DNA reads TGTGCCAGCAGTTTCGCAGCGAACACTGAAGCTTTCTTT. The encoded protein is CASSFAANTEAFF.

The CDR3 nucleotides are TGTGCCAGCTCACTAACCGGGACAGGGAGTGAAAAACTGTTTTTT. Its protein is CASSLTGTGSEKLFF. The chain links TRBV18 to TRBJ1-4, with TRBD1 matching 9 bases. There are 15 residues in the CDR3. V was clipped by 4 bases and J by 7 bases; unmatched bases: 7. Germline values: CDR1 KGHSH, CDR2 LQKENI.

V usage is TRBV28 and J usage is TRBJ1-1, with 7 bases lining up with TRBD1. In germline, CDR1 is MDHEN, CDR2 SYDVKM. V lost 2 bases, J lost 8 bases, and 2 bases stayed unmatched. The length of the CDR3 is 12 residues. For the CDR3, the DNA is TGTGCCAGCAGTTTACTACAGGGGGAAGCTTTCTTT. It yields the protein CASSLLQGEAFF.

This chain joins TRBV4-1 and TRBJ1-2; the D is unclear. Germline loops: CDR1 MGHRA, CDR2 YSYEKL. CDR3 length: 14 amino acids. V lost 0 bases and J 7 bases, leaving 12 bases between the germline ends. The CDR3 is CASSQDHELRGYTF. CDR3 DNA sequence: TGCGCCAGCAGCCAAGACCATGAACTTCGTGGCTACACCTTC.

The V and J genes are TRBV6-6 and TRBJ2-5, with 13 bases aligning to TRBD2. The CDR3 contains 16 residues. The V gene end was trimmed by 6 bases and the J gene end by 0 bases; junction bases not matched to a gene: 4. Germline V CDR1 and CDR2: MNHNY, SVGAGI (reference sequence). The CDR3 is CASSSGLAGDQETQYF. The CDR3 region has the DNA TGTGCCAGCAGCTCTGGACTAGCGGGGGACCAAGAGACCCAGTACTTC.

The chain combines TRBV7-2 with TRBJ1-5; D ambiguous. Germline V CDR1 and CDR2: SGHTA, FQGNSA. V lost 6 bases to trimming and J lost 3 bases, with 9 bases between them. The CDR3 covers 13 residues. CDR3 region: CASRWQFNQPQHF. DNA of the CDR3: TGTGCCAGCAGATGGCAGTTCAATCAGCCCCAGCATTTT.

The chain recombines TRBV15 with TRBJ2-6; D might be TRBD2 (5 bases). The CDR3 consists of 17 residues. Trimming removed 5 bases at V and 2 bases at J, with 16 bases between. CDR1 is LNHNV, CDR2 YYDKDF, per germline (reference sequence). CDR3 sequence reads: CATSSPRGQAGANVLTF. The CDR3 DNA is TGTGCCACCAGCTCTCCGAGAGGGCAGGCTGGGGCCAACGTCCTGACTTTC.

This clone has more than one count but fewer than ten. This chain connects TRBV5-4 to TRBJ2-2; the D call may be TRBD1 or TRBD2 (7 bases each). V gave up 4 bases and J gave up 3 bases, with 16 bases separating them. The CDR3 length is 16 residues. The V gene's germline CDR1 is SGHNT and CDR2 YYREEE (reference sequence). DNA of the CDR3: TGTGCCAGCAGCCAGGGGGGCCGGGGGGACACCGGGGAGCTGTTTTTT. Encoded protein: CASSQGGRGDTGELFF.

This chain links TRBV7-2 with TRBJ2-3; the D is unclear. V lost 5 bases and J lost 0, with 9 bases in between. Germline CDR1 reads SGHTA; CDR2 reads FQGNSA. The CDR3 covers 14 residues. The CDR3 spells CASSLLGSTDTQYF. The CDR3 bases are TGTGCCAGCAGCCTTCTGGGGAGCACAGATACGCAGTATTTT.

V gene TRBV7-2 combines with J gene TRBJ1-2, with 7 bases identical to TRBD1. The germline V gene encodes CDR1 SGHTA and CDR2 FQGNSA. This CDR3 is built from 15 residues. The J segment lost 2 bases and the V segment lost 4 bases, leaving 7 bases of the junction unmatched. The CDR3, as DNA: TGTGCCAGCAGCTCACAGGGGATGGGGAACTATGGCTACACCTTC. The encoded protein is CASSSQGMGNYGYTF.

The chain recombines TRBV15 with TRBJ2-2, with 9 bases fitting TRBD2. V lost 3 bases to trimming and J lost 0 bases; unmatched junction nucleotides: 2. Looked up from germline, CDR1 is LNHNV and CDR2 is YYDKDF (reference sequence). The CDR3 is 16 residues long. In DNA, the CDR3 is TGTGCCACCAGCAGGACTAGCGGTACGAACACCGGGGAGCTGTTTTTT. Translated, it gives CATSRTSGTNTGELFF.

V and J are TRBV5-8 and TRBJ1-6, with D unclear. Looked up from germline, CDR1 is SGHTS and CDR2 is YDEGEE. The CDR3 runs 14 residues. V lost 3 bases and J lost 15, with 19 bases in between. CDR3 amino acids: CASSSRKLGFSLHF. The CDR3 bases are TGTGCCAGCAGCTCACGGAAGTTAGGATTCAGCCTCCACTTT.

In this sample, this clone turned up once. The V gene is TRBV6-5, the J gene TRBJ1-5; the D gene is possibly TRBD1 (5 bases). CDR1 MNHEY and CDR2 SVGAGI come from the germline V gene. This CDR3 is 15 amino acids long. V was shortened by 6 bases and J by 0 bases, with 12 bases between the two germline ends. CDR3 amino acids: CASRRDSLSNQPQHF. In nucleotides, the CDR3 is TGTGCCAGCAGGCGAGACAGCCTTAGCAATCAGCCCCAGCATTTT.

This chain uses TRBV5-1 with TRBJ2-3, with D perhaps TRBD1 (6 bases). Trimming pared 5 bases from V and 4 bases from J, leaving 20 bases between. CDR1 is SGHRS, CDR2 YFSETQ, per germline. The CDR3 has 16 residues. The CDR3 here is CASRGWTAASPDTQYF. The CDR3, as DNA: TGCGCCAGCAGGGGCTGGACAGCGGCTAGTCCAGATACGCAGTATTTT.